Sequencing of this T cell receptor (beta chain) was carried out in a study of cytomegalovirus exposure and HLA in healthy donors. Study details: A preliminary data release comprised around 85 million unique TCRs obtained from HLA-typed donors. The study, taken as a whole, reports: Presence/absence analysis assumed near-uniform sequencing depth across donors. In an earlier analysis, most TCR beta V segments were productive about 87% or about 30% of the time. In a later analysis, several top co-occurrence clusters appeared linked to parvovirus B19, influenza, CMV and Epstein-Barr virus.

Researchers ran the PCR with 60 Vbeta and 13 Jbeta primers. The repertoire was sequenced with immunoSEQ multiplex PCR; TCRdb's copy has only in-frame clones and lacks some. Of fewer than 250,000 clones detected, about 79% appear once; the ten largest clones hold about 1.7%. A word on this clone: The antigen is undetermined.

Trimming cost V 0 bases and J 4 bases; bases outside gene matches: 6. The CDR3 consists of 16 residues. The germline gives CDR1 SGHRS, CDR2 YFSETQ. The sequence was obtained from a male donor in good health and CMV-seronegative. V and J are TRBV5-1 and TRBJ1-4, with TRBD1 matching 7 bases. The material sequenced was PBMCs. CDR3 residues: CASSLGSGTVNEKLFF. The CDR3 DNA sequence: TGCGCCAGCAGCTTGGGGTCCGGGACAGTTAATGAAAAACTGTTTTTT.